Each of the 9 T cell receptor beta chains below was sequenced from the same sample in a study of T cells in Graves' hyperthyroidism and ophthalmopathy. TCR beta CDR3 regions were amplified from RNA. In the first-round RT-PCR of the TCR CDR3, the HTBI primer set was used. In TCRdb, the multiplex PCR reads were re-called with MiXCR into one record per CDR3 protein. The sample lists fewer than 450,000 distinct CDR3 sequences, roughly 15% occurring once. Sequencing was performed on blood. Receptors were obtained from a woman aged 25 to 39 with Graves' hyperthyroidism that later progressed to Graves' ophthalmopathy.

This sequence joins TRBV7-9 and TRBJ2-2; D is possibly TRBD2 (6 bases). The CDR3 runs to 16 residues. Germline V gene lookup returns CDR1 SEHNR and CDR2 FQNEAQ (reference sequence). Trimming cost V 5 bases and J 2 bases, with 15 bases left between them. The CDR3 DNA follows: TGTGCCAGCAGCCCACCGGGGGATTTTAACACCGGGGAGCTGTTTTTT. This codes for CASSPPGDFNTGELFF.

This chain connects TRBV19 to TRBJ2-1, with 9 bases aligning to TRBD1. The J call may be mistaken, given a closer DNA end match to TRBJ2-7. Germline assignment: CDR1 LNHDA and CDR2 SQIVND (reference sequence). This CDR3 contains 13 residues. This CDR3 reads CASSIRDRDEQYF. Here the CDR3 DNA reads TGTGCCAGTAGTATAAGGGACAGGGATGAGCAGTACTTC.

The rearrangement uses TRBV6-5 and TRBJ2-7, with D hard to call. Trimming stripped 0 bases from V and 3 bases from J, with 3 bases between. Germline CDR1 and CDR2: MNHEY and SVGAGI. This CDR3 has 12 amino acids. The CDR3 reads CASSYSNYEQYF. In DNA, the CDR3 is TGTGCCAGCAGTTACTCCAACTACGAGCAGTACTTC.

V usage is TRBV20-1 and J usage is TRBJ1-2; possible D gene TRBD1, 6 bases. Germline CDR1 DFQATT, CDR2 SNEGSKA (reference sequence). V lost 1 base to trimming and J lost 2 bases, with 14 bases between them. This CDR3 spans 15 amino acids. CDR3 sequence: CSARVRQDRNYGYTF. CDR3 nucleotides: TGCAGTGCTAGAGTCAGACAGGACAGAAACTATGGCTACACCTTC.

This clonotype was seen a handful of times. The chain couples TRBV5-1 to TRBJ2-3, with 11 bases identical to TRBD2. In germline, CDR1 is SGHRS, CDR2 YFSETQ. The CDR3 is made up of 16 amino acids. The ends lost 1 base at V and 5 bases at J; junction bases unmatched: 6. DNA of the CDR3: TGCGCCAGCAGCTTGCAAACTAGCGGGAGTGGAGATACGCAGTATTTT. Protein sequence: CASSLQTSGSGDTQYF.

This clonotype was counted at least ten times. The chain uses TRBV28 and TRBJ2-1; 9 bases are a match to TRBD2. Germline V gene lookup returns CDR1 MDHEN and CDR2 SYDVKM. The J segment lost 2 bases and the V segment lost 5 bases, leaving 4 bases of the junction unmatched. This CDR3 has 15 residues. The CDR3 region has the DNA TGTGCCAGCAGTCCCCAGCGGGGGGCCTACAATGAGCAGTTCTTC. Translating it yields CASSPQRGAYNEQFF.

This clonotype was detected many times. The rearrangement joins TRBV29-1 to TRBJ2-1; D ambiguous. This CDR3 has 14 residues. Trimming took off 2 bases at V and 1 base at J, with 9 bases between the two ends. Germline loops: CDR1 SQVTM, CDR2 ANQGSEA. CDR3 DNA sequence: TGCAGCGTTGAACTTCGCGGATCCTACAATGAGCAGTTCTTC. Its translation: CSVELRGSYNEQFF.

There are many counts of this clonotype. The CDR3 loop is CASSLDRAVNEQFF. As DNA, the CDR3 is TGTGCCAGCAGTCTTGACAGGGCGGTGAATGAGCAGTTCTTC. The rearrangement joins TRBV6-2 or TRBV6-3 to TRBJ2-1; 7 positions agree with TRBD1. Germline V gene lookup returns CDR1 MNHEY and CDR2 SVGEGT. With 5 bases clipped from V and 7 bases from J, the junction kept 8 bases outside the gene matches. The CDR3 loop spans 14 amino acids.

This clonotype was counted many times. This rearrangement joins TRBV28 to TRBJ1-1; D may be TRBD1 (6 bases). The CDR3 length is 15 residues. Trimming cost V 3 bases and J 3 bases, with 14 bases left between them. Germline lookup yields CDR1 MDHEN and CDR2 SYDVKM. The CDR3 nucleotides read TGTGCCAGCAGTTTGCCAGGGGTGGGGGACACTGAAGCTTTCTTT. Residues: CASSLPGVGDTEAFF.